This TCR beta chain is from a study of T cell clonality in common variable immunodeficiency. Study results and limitations: TCRbeta clonality was increased in CVID versus healthy controls. Fewer TCRbeta clones were shared among CVID subjects than controls.

Donors gave about 5 to 8 ml heparinized peripheral whole blood. This clone was counted many times. The antigen is not known. Sequencing ends 3 residues short of the CDR3 end; the germline J gene provides the rest. TCRdb's copy holds only in-frame clones and misses some; the assay was immunoSEQ multiplex PCR. The sample was found to contain more than 55,000 clones, and every one recurs. Trimming cost V 1 base and J 1 base, with 6 bases left between them. CDR3 size: 14 residues. Germline loops: CDR1 SGHTA, CDR2 FQGNSA. The sequenced material came from peripheral blood mononuclear cells. V usage is TRBV7-2 and J usage is TRBJ2-3, with a tentative D call TRBD2 (5 bases). The sequence was obtained from a person aged 18 to 69 in good health. The part of the CDR3 DNA that was read is TGTGCCAGCAGCTTAGTCGGGGGCACAGATACG. Translated: CASSLVGGTDT. The complete CDR3 reads CASSLVGGTDTQYF.